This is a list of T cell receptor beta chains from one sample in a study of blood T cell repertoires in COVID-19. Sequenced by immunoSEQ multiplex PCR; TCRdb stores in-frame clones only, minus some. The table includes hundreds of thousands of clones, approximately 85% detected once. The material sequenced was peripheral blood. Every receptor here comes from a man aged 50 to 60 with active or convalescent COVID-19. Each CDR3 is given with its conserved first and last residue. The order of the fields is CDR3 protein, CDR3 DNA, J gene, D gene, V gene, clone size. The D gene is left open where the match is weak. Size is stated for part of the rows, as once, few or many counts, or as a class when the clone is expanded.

CASSLGQGREKLFF	TGTGCCAGCTCACTCGGACAGGGTCGAGAAAAACTGTTTTTT	TRBJ1-4	TRBD1	TRBV18	.
CASSLFVAGTYNEQFF	TGCGCCAGCTCTCTCTTCGTAGCGGGGACCTATAATGAGCAGTTCTTC	TRBJ2-1	TRBD2	TRBV10-1	.
CASGTGEQYF	TGTGCCAGCGGGACTGGCGAGCAGTACTTC	TRBJ2-7	.	TRBV7-2	.
CASSQVGRGYGYTF	TGTGCCAGCAGTCAGGTGGGCAGGGGCTATGGCTACACCTTC	TRBJ1-2	.	TRBV3-1/TRBV3-2	.
CASSVGGAGAYNEQFF	TGTGCCAGCAGCGTAGGAGGGGCGGGAGCCTACAATGAGCAGTTCTTC	TRBJ2-1	TRBD2	TRBV9	few
CASSEAEGSYGYTF	TGTGCCAGCAGTGAAGCAGAGGGCAGCTATGGCTACACCTTC	TRBJ1-2	.	TRBV2	once
CASSLAQYGYTF	TGTGCCAGCAGCTTAGCACAGTATGGCTACACCTTC	TRBJ1-2	.	TRBV7-2	once
CASSEFNEQFF	TGCGCCAGCAGCGAGTTTAATGAGCAGTTCTTC	TRBJ2-1	.	TRBV5-1	.
CASSSTRAPEQFF	TGTGCCAGCAGCTCCACTCGAGCTCCTGAGCAGTTCTTC	TRBJ2-1	.	TRBV5-6	.
CASSSGLAGLNEQFF	TGTGCCAGCAGCTCAGGACTAGCGGGACTCAATGAGCAGTTCTTC	TRBJ2-1	TRBD2	TRBV11-1	.
CSAVSGRGKFF	TGCAGTGCTGTGAGCGGGAGGGGGAAGTTCTTC	TRBJ2-1	TRBD2	TRBV20-1	.
CATSGLQRGYETQYF	TGTGCCACCAGTGGTCTTCAGCGGGGGTATGAGACCCAGTACTTC	TRBJ2-5	TRBD2	TRBV24-1	.
CASSPQGQGTDTQYF	TGTGCCAGCTCACCACAGGGACAGGGCACAGATACGCAGTATTTT	TRBJ2-3	TRBD1	TRBV18	.
CASRLDRAGNTIYF	TGTGCCAGCAGGCTCGACAGGGCAGGAAACACCATATATTTT	TRBJ1-3	TRBD1	TRBV7-9	.
CASSPGLRNEQFF	TGTGCCAGCAGTCCGGGACTACGGAATGAGCAGTTCTTC	TRBJ2-1	TRBD2	TRBV12-3/TRBV12-4	.
CASSEVLPLVNEQFF	TGTGCCAGCAGTGAGGTGCTACCTCTGGTCAATGAGCAGTTCTTC	TRBJ2-1	.	TRBV2	.
CASSISPIRTNEGYTF	TGTGCCAGTAGTATCTCCCCGATTAGGACAAACGAAGGCTACACCTTC	TRBJ1-2	.	TRBV19	few
CASSLSVYSNQPQHF	TGTGCCAGTAGTCTGAGTGTCTATAGCAATCAGCCCCAGCATTTT	TRBJ1-5	.	TRBV19	.
CASAVRDIVNQPQHF	TGTGCCAGCGCCGTCCGGGACATAGTCAATCAGCCCCAGCATTTT	TRBJ1-5	.	TRBV6-1	.
CASSLWADMNTEAFF	TGTGCCAGCAGCTTGTGGGCAGATATGAACACTGAAGCTTTCTTT	TRBJ1-1	.	TRBV7-9	.
CASSSGLAGGPGTDTQYF	TGTGCCAGCAGTTCCGGACTAGCGGGAGGGCCCGGCACAGATACGCAGTATTTT	TRBJ2-3	TRBD2	TRBV5-4	few
CASNQRGTGFDEKLFF	TGTGCCAGCAACCAACGGGGGACAGGATTTGATGAAAAACTGTTTTTT	TRBJ1-4	TRBD1	TRBV5-8	.
CASSLAGYYNEQFF	TGTGCCAGCAGTCTAGCGGGATACTACAATGAGCAGTTCTTC	TRBJ2-1	TRBD2	TRBV25-1	.
CASSQGGPNTEAFF	TGTGCCAGCAGCCAAGGGGGGCCGAACACTGAAGCTTTCTTT	TRBJ1-1	.	TRBV3-1/TRBV3-2	.
CASSFQPGQGREKLFF	TGTGCCAGCAGTTTCCAACCGGGACAGGGAAGGGAAAAACTGTTTTTT	TRBJ1-4	TRBD1	TRBV6-5	.
CAISEAGLAGTDTQYF	TGTGCCATCAGTGAGGCCGGACTAGCGGGCACAGATACGCAGTATTTT	TRBJ2-3	TRBD2	TRBV10-3	once
CASSPPPGTGQPAF	TGTGCCAGCTCACCACCCCCCGGGACAGGGCAGCCTGCCTTC	TRBJ2-7	TRBD1	TRBV18	.
CASSSRRGTTYEQYF	TGTGCCAGCAGTTCTCGGAGGGGAACGACCTACGAGCAGTACTTC	TRBJ2-7	.	TRBV6-6	.
CASSQAGLSTDTQYF	TGTGCCAGCAGCCAAGCAGGGTTGAGCACAGATACGCAGTATTTT	TRBJ2-3	.	TRBV4-2	.
CASSLNSNEQFF	TGTGCCAGCAGCTTAAACAGCAATGAGCAGTTCTTC	TRBJ2-1	.	TRBV7-9	.
CASSLAGRDSIYGYTF	TGTGCCAGCAGCTTGGCGGGCAGGGATTCGATCTATGGCTACACCTTC	TRBJ1-2	.	TRBV5-5	.
CASSNRQGPRSQGYF	TGTGCCAGCAGTAACCGACAGGGGCCGCGGTCACAAGGGTACTTC	TRBJ2-5	TRBD1	TRBV28	.
CASRSGAGPLTDTQYF	TGCGCCAGCAGGAGCGGAGCGGGACCCCTCACAGATACGCAGTATTTT	TRBJ2-3	TRBD2	TRBV5-1	.
CASSPFLSGERDGYTF	TGTGCCAGCTCACCATTTCTCTCCGGGGAGAGGGATGGCTACACCTTC	TRBJ1-2	.	TRBV18	.
CATSEAGTDTQYF	TGTGCCACCAGTGAGGCGGGCACAGATACGCAGTATTTT	TRBJ2-3	.	TRBV24-1	.
CASSYSWGVGGNYNEQFF	TGTGCCAGCAGTTATAGCTGGGGGGTCGGGGGGAATTACAATGAGCAGTTCTTC	TRBJ2-1	TRBD2	TRBV28	.